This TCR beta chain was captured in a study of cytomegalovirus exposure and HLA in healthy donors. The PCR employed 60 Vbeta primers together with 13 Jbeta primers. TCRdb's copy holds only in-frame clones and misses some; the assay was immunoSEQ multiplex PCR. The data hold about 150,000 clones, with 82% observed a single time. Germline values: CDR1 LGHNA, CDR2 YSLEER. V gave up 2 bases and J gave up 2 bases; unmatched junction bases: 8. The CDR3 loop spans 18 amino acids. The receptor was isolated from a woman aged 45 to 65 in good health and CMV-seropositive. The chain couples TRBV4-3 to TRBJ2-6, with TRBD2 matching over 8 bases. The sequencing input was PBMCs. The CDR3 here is CASSQTGGPPPGANVLTF. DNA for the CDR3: TGCGCCAGCAGCCAAACGGGGGGGCCCCCCCCTGGGGCCAACGTCCTGACTTTC.